The rows below give T cell receptor beta chains drawn from one sample of a study of cytomegalovirus exposure and HLA in healthy donors. The table came from immunoSEQ multiplex PCR; TCRdb's copy has only in-frame clones and leaves some out. In the table there are roughly 150,000 clones, approximately 76% of which are singletons. The sequencing input was PBMCs. The receptors come from a woman aged 18-30 years in good health and CMV-seropositive. Each CDR3 is given with its conserved first and last residue. D genes are given only for firm matches. Some rows have no size entry. The others give once, few or many, or a class for an expanded clone.

clone size: NA; V gene: TRBV18; D gene: TRBD1; J gene: TRBJ1-2; CDR3 protein: CASSPGTGVYGYTF; CDR3 DNA: TGTGCCAGCTCACCAGGGACAGGAGTCTATGGCTACACCTTC
clone size: NA; V gene: TRBV6-6; D gene: TRBD1; J gene: TRBJ2-1; CDR3 protein: CASSYVTGSIDEQFF; CDR3 DNA: TGTGCCAGCAGTTACGTGACAGGGTCTATCGATGAGCAGTTCTTC
clone size: NA; V gene: TRBV19; D gene: TRBD1; J gene: TRBJ1-1; CDR3 protein: CASIPPGQGGTEAFF; CDR3 DNA: TGTGCCAGTATTCCTCCGGGACAGGGGGGCACTGAAGCTTTCTTT
clone size: NA; V gene: TRBV19; D gene: NA; J gene: TRBJ1-4; CDR3 protein: CASSPGEKLFF; CDR3 DNA: TGTGCCAGTAGTCCGGGGGAAAAACTGTTTTTT
clone size: NA; V gene: TRBV19; D gene: NA; J gene: TRBJ1-6; CDR3 protein: CASSIDHGNSPLHF; CDR3 DNA: TGTGCCAGTAGTATAGATCACGGTAATTCACCCCTCCACTTT
clone size: few; V gene: TRBV20-1; D gene: NA; J gene: TRBJ1-1; CDR3 protein: CSAGDRIEAFF; CDR3 DNA: TGCAGTGCTGGAGACAGGATTGAAGCTTTCTTT
clone size: NA; V gene: TRBV10-3; D gene: TRBD2; J gene: TRBJ2-7; CDR3 protein: CAIRGASGGPQILHEQYF; CDR3 DNA: TGTGCCATCAGGGGAGCTAGCGGGGGGCCGCAAATCCTTCACGAGCAGTACTTC
clone size: NA; V gene: TRBV6-1; D gene: TRBD1; J gene: TRBJ2-7; CDR3 protein: CASRYDRVGTYEQYF; CDR3 DNA: TGTGCCAGCAGGTACGACAGGGTTGGAACCTACGAGCAGTACTTC
clone size: NA; V gene: TRBV5-1; D gene: TRBD1; J gene: TRBJ1-2; CDR3 protein: CASSSMGQGAYGYTF; CDR3 DNA: TGCGCCAGCAGCTCTATGGGACAGGGGGCGTATGGCTACACCTTC
clone size: NA; V gene: TRBV5-1; D gene: TRBD1; J gene: TRBJ2-3; CDR3 protein: CASSLQGARSTDTQYF; CDR3 DNA: TGCGCCAGCAGCTTACAGGGGGCTCGTTCCACAGATACGCAGTATTTT
clone size: NA; V gene: TRBV4-1; D gene: TRBD1; J gene: TRBJ1-1; CDR3 protein: CASSPGQGAFTEAFF; CDR3 DNA: TGCGCCAGCAGCCCGGGACAGGGGGCGTTTACTGAAGCTTTCTTT
clone size: NA; V gene: TRBV18; D gene: NA; J gene: TRBJ1-1; CDR3 protein: CASSPGSGVPGNTEAFF; CDR3 DNA: TGTGCCAGCTCACCAGGGTCGGGGGTTCCGGGGAACACTGAAGCTTTCTTT
clone size: NA; V gene: TRBV5-1; D gene: TRBD1; J gene: TRBJ1-1; CDR3 protein: CASSPKGQGGRGAFF; CDR3 DNA: TGCGCCAGCAGCCCAAAGGGACAGGGCGGGCGGGGAGCTTTCTTT
clone size: NA; V gene: TRBV4-1; D gene: NA; J gene: TRBJ2-4; CDR3 protein: CASSQVLADRTKNIQYF; CDR3 DNA: TGCGCCAGCAGCCAAGTCTTAGCGGACAGGACCAAAAACATTCAGTACTTC
clone size: few; V gene: TRBV19; D gene: NA; J gene: TRBJ2-7; CDR3 protein: CASSIWGAKNEQYF; CDR3 DNA: TGTGCCAGTAGTATATGGGGCGCAAAGAACGAGCAGTACTTC
clone size: NA; V gene: TRBV7-2; D gene: NA; J gene: TRBJ2-5; CDR3 protein: CASSLAGTSQETQYF; CDR3 DNA: TGTGCCAGCAGCTTAGCTGGGACTTCCCAAGAGACCCAGTACTTC
clone size: few; V gene: TRBV7-9; D gene: TRBD1; J gene: TRBJ1-1; CDR3 protein: CASSPDRGGTEAFF; CDR3 DNA: TGTGCCAGCAGCCCCGACAGGGGAGGGACTGAAGCTTTCTTT
clone size: NA; V gene: TRBV5-1; D gene: TRBD2; J gene: TRBJ2-7; CDR3 protein: CASSPGVGERGSYEQYF; CDR3 DNA: TGCGCCAGCAGCCCCGGGGTTGGCGAGCGGGGTTCCTACGAGCAGTACTTC
clone size: NA; V gene: TRBV4-1; D gene: NA; J gene: TRBJ1-4; CDR3 protein: CASSQGVGGLINEKLFF; CDR3 DNA: TGCGCCAGCAGCCAAGGGGTGGGGGGTCTCATTAATGAAAAACTGTTTTTT
clone size: NA; V gene: TRBV7-9; D gene: NA; J gene: TRBJ1-2; CDR3 protein: CASSLLGGKNYGYTF; CDR3 DNA: TGTGCCAGCAGCTTACTAGGGGGTAAAAACTATGGCTACACCTTC
clone size: few; V gene: TRBV10-3; D gene: NA; J gene: TRBJ1-2; CDR3 protein: CAISDRALGYTF; CDR3 DNA: TGTGCCATCAGTGACAGGGCGCTTGGCTACACCTTC
clone size: NA; V gene: TRBV19; D gene: NA; J gene: TRBJ1-1; CDR3 protein: CASSRQGALNTEAFF; CDR3 DNA: TGTGCCAGTAGTCGCCAAGGGGCGCTAAACACTGAAGCTTTCTTT
clone size: once; V gene: TRBV5-4; D gene: TRBD1; J gene: TRBJ1-5; CDR3 protein: CATGQGRNQPQHF; CDR3 DNA: TGTGCCACTGGACAGGGCCGCAATCAGCCCCAGCATTTT
clone size: NA; V gene: TRBV11-1; D gene: TRBD1; J gene: TRBJ2-1; CDR3 protein: CASSSAAPGGLEQFF; CDR3 DNA: TGTGCCAGCAGCTCCGCGGCCCCAGGGGGCTTGGAGCAGTTCTTC
clone size: NA; V gene: TRBV2; D gene: NA; J gene: TRBJ1-5; CDR3 protein: CASSEKREPQHF; CDR3 DNA: TGTGCCAGCAGTGAGAAGCGCGAGCCCCAGCATTTT
clone size: NA; V gene: TRBV25-1; D gene: NA; J gene: TRBJ2-5; CDR3 protein: CASGDQRGGETQYF; CDR3 DNA: TGTGCCAGCGGTGACCAGAGGGGGGGGGAGACCCAGTACTTC